The clone carrying this TCR beta chain was recorded many times. Its antigen is not known. This sample was included in a study of CD8 T cells in ankylosing spondylitis. Study-wide findings and caveats: Disease-linked clones reportedly concentrated significantly in matched ankylosing spondylitis synovial fluid. Within ankylosing spondylitis blood, a TCR beta motif made up of under 10 highly homologous variants appeared to be characteristic.

TCRdb analysed the 5' RACE reads with MiXCR anew, one entry per CDR3 protein. Of 250,000 to 400,000 distinct CDR3 sequences in the sample, around 10% are singletons; the top ten hold roughly 9.2%. Germline lookup yields CDR1 DFQATT and CDR2 SNEGSKA (reference sequence). Trimming removed 0 bases at V and 15 bases at J, with 24 bases between. The CDR3 totals 15 residues. This sequence originates from a female donor with ankylosing spondylitis or in good health (not recorded which). V and J are TRBV20-1 and TRBJ1-5; D remains ambiguous. Sequenced: blood, either unsorted or a sorted T cell fraction (not recorded which). The CDR3: CSARDLLQLSSPRHF. CDR3 in DNA: TGCAGTGCTAGAGATCTTCTACAGCTATCCAGCCCGCGGCATTTT.